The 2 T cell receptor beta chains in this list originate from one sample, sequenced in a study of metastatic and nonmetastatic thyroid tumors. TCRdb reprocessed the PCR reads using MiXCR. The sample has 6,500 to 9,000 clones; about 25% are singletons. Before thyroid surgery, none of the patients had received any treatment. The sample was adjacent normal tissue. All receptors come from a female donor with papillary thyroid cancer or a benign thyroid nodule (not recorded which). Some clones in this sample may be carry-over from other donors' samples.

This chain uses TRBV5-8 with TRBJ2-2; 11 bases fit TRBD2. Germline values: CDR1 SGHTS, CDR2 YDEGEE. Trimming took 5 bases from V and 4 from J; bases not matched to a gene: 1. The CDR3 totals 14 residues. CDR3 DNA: TGTGCCAGCAGGACTAGCGGGGTCACCGGGGAGCTGTTTTTT. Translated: CASRTSGVTGELFF.

The CDR3 DNA reads TGCAGCGTGTCGCGGGGATGGCCCAATGAGCAGTTCTTC. It translates to CSVSRGWPNEQFF. The chain recombines TRBV29-1 with TRBJ2-1, with D possibly being TRBD2 (6 bases). CDR3 length equals 13 residues. CDR1 is SQVTM, CDR2 ANQGSEA, per germline. Trimming cost V 6 bases and J 6 bases, with 15 bases left between them.